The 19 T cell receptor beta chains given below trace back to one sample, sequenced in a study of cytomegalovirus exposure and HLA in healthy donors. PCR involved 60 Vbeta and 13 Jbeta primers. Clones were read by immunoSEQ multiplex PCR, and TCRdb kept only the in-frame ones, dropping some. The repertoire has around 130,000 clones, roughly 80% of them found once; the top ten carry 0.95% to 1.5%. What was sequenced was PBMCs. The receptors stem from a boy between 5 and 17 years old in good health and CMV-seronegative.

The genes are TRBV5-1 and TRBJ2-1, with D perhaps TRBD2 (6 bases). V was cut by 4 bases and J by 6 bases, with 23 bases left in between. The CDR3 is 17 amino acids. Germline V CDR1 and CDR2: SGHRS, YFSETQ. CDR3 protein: CASSAQPGLGPLNEQFF. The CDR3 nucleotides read TGCGCCAGCAGCGCCCAACCGGGACTGGGCCCCCTCAATGAGCAGTTCTTC.

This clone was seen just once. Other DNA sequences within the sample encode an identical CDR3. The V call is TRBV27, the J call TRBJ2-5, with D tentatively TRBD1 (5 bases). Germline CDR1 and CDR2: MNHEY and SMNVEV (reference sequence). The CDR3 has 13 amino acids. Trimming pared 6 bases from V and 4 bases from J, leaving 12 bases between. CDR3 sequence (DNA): TGTGCCAGCAGGTTCTCTAGGGGAGAGACCCAGTACTTC. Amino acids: CASRFSRGETQYF.

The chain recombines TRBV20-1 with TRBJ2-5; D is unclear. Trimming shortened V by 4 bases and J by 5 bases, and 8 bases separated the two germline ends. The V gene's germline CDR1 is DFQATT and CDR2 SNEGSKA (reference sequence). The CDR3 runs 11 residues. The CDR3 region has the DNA TGCAGTGCTATGTGGCTGGAGACCCAGTACTTC. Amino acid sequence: CSAMWLETQYF.

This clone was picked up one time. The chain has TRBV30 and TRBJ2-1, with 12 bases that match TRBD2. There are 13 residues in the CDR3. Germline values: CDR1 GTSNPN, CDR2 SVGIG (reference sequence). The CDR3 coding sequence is TGTGGATCTAGCGGGAGGGCCGGGGGTGAGCAGTTCTTC. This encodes CGSSGRAGGEQFF.

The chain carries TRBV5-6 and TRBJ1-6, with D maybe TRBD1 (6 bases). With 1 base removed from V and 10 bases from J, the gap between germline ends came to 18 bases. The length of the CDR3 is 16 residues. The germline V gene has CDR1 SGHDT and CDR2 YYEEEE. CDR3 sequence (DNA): TGTGCCAGCAGCTTGTATCTGGACAGAGAATTCTCACCCCTCCACTTT. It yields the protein CASSLYLDREFSPLHF.

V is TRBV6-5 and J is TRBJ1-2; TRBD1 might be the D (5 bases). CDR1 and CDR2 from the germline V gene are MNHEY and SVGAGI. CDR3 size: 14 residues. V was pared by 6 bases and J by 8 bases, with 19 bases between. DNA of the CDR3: TGTGCCAGCAGCTCCCCGGGGGGGTATGAGGGCTACACCTTC. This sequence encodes CASSSPGGYEGYTF.

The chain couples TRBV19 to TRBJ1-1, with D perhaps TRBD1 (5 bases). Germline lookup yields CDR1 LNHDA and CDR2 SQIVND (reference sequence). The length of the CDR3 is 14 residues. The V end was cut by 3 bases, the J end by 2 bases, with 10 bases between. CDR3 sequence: CASSMGGVNTEAFF. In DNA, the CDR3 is TGTGCCAGTAGTATGGGAGGGGTAAACACTGAAGCTTTCTTT.

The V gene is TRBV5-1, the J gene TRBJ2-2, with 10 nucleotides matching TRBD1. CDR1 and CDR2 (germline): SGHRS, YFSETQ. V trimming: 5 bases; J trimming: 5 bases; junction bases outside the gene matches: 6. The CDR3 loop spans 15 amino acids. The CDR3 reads CASRPGTGATGELFF. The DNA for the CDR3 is TGCGCCAGCAGGCCCGGGACAGGGGCGACCGGGGAGCTGTTTTTT.

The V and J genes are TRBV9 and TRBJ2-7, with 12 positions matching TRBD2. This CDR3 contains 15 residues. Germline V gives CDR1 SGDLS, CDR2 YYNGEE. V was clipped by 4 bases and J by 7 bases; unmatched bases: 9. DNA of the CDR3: TGTGCCAGCAGCACTCTAGCGGGAGGGCCTCAAGAGCAGTACTTC. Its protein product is CASSTLAGGPQEQYF.

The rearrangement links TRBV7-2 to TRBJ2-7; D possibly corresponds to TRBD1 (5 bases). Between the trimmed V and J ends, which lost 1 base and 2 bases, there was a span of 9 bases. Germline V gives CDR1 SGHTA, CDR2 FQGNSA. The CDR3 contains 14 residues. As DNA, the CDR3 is TGTGCCAGCAGCTTAGACGCAGGGACCTACGAGCAGTACTTC. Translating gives CASSLDAGTYEQYF.

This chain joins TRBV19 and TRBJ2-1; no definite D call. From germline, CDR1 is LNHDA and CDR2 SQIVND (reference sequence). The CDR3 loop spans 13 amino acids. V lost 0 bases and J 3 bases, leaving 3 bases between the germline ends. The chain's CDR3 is CASSIDHYNEQFF. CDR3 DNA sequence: TGTGCCAGTAGTATAGACCACTACAATGAGCAGTTCTTC. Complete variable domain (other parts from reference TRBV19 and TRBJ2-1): DGGITQSPKYLFRKEGQNVTLSCEQNLNHDAMYWYRQDPGQGLRLIYYSQIVNDFQKGDIAEGYSVSREKKESFPLTVTSAQKNPTAFYLCASSIDHYNEQFFGPGTRLTVL.

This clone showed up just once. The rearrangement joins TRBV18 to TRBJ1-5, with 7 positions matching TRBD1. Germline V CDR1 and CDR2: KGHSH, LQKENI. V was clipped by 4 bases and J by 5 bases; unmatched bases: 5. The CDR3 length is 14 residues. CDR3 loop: CASSQGGGYQPQHF. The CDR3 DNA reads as TGTGCCAGCTCACAAGGGGGCGGGTATCAGCCCCAGCATTTT. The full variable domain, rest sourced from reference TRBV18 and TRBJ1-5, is NAGVMQNPRHLVRRRGQEARLRCSPMKGHSHVYWYRQLPEEGLKFMVYLQKENIIDESGMPKERFSAEFPKEGPSILRIQQVVRGDSAAYFCASSQGGGYQPQHFGDGTRLSIL.

CDR3 region: CASSVGGGGGPFNEQFF. The CDR3 DNA sequence: TGTGCCAGCAGCGTAGGGGGCGGGGGAGGGCCGTTCAATGAGCAGTTCTTC. The rearrangement links TRBV9 to TRBJ2-1, with TRBD2 matching over 7 bases. From germline, CDR1 is SGDLS and CDR2 YYNGEE. Germline trimming cut 0 bases from V and 6 bases from J; bases unmatched to any gene: 12. The CDR3 runs to 17 residues.

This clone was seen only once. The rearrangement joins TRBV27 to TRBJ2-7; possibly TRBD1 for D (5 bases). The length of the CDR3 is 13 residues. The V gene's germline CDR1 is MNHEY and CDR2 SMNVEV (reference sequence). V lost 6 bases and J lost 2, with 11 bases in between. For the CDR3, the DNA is TGTGCCAGCAGAAGGGGATTAGCCTACGAGCAGTACTTC. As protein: CASRRGLAYEQYF.

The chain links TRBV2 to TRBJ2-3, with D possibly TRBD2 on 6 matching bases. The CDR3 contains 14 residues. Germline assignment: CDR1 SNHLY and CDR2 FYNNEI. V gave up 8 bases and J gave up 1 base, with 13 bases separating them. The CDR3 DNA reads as TGTGCCAGCTGTAGGGAGGTTGGCACAGATACGCAGTATTTT. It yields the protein CASCREVGTDTQYF.

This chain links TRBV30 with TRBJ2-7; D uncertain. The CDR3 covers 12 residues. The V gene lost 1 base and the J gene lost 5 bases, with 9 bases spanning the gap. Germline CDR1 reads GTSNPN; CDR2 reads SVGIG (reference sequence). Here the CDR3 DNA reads TGTGCCTGGAGTGCCGGGTTAGACGAGCAGTACTTC. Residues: CAWSAGLDEQYF.

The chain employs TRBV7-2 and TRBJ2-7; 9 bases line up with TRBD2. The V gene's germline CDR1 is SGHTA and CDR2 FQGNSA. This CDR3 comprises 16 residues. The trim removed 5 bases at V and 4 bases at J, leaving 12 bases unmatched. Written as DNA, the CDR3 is TGTGCCAGCAGCCCAACCCGGCTAGCGGGAAAGTACGAGCAGTACTTC. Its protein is CASSPTRLAGKYEQYF. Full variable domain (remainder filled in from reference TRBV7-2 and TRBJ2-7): GAGVSQSPSNKVTEKGKDVELRCDPISGHTALYWYRQSLGQGLEFLIYFQGNSAPDKSGLPSDRFSAERTGGSVSTLTIQRTQQEDSAVYLCASSPTRLAGKYEQYFGPGTRLTVT.

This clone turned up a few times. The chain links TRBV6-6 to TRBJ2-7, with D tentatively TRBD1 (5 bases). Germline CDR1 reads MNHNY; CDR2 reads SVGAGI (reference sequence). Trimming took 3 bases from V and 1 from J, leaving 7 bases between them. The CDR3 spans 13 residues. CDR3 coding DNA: TGTGCCAGCAGTTATCAGGGTTCCTACGAGCAGTACTTC. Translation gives CASSYQGSYEQYF.

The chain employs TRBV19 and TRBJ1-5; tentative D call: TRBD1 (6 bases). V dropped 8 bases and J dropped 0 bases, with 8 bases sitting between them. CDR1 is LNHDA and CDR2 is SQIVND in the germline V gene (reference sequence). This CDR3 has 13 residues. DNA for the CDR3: TGTGCCAGTTCAGGGGATAGCAATCAGCCCCAGCATTTT. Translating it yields CASSGDSNQPQHF.